Below are 14 T cell receptor beta chains sequenced from a single sample in a study of response to subunit inactivated influenza vaccine. TCRdb ran MiXCR on the RT-PCR reads and lists one entry per CDR3 protein. The sample lists over 750,000 distinct CDR3 sequences, around 21% occurring once. Material: PBMCs from blood, obtained about 5 days after vaccination. Source of these receptors: a man aged 45 to 65 who received an inactivated influenza vaccine.

V usage is TRBV7-2 and J usage is TRBJ2-5, with D perhaps matching TRBD1 (6 bases). CDR1 and CDR2 (germline): SGHTA, FQGNSA. Trimming took 4 bases from V and 10 from J, leaving 16 bases between them. There are 13 residues in the CDR3. DNA for the CDR3: TGTGCCAGCAGCTCGCAAATACAGGGTATCCAGTACTTC. It encodes CASSSQIQGIQYF.

This chain links TRBV5-4 with TRBJ2-3; 11 nucleotides match TRBD2. Looked up from germline, CDR1 is SGHNT and CDR2 is YYREEE (reference sequence). The CDR3 covers 18 residues. V was pared by 5 bases and J by 2 bases, with 13 bases of the junction left unmatched. The CDR3 spells CASSWASGGPPLTDTQYF. CDR3 DNA: TGTGCCAGCAGTTGGGCTAGCGGGGGGCCGCCCCTCACAGATACGCAGTATTTT.

This chain uses TRBV12-3 or TRBV12-4 with TRBJ2-7; D unclear. The CDR3 totals 14 residues. V lost 4 bases to trimming and J lost 4 bases, with 14 bases between them. CDR3 region: CASSSRPDAYEQYF. The CDR3 coding sequence is TGTGCCAGCAGTTCCCGTCCGGACGCTTACGAGCAGTACTTC.

The chain links TRBV20-1 to TRBJ2-7; D tentatively reads TRBD1 or TRBD2 (5 bases each). V was clipped by 3 bases and J by 6 bases, with 18 bases between them. This CDR3 contains 14 residues. CDR1 and CDR2 from the germline V gene are DFQATT and SNEGSKA (reference sequence). Here the CDR3 reads CSASSGTHVSEQYF. Here the CDR3 DNA reads TGCAGTGCTAGTTCGGGGACGCATGTCAGCGAGCAGTACTTC.

This clonotype was observed at least ten times. The V and J genes are TRBV4-3 and TRBJ2-7; D is unresolved. CDR3 length equals 14 residues. V was shortened by 6 bases and J by 4 bases, with 16 bases between the two germline ends. Germline-derived CDR1 and CDR2 are LGHNA and YSLEER. The CDR3 nucleotides read TGCGCCAGCAGTCGCGGACGTCACGGATACGAGCAGTACTTC. Its protein is CASSRGRHGYEQYF.

The genes are TRBV10-2 and TRBJ2-5; no reliable D call. The V end was cut by 6 bases, the J end by 0 bases, with 2 bases between. This CDR3 has 11 amino acids. In germline, CDR1 is WSHSY, CDR2 SAAADI. CDR3 sequence (DNA): TGCGCCAGCAGGGACCAAGAGACCCAGTACTTC. Its protein product is CASRDQETQYF.

This clonotype was observed a single time. The rearrangement links TRBV12-3 or TRBV12-4 to TRBJ2-6; perhaps TRBD2 as D (6 bases). This CDR3 has 13 amino acids. The V end was cut by 8 bases, the J end by 3 bases, with 8 bases between. The CDR3 DNA sequence: TGTGCCAGCGACGGGGGTGGGGCCAACGTCCTGACTTTC. It translates to CASDGGGANVLTF.

V is TRBV28 and J is TRBJ2-5; D might be TRBD2 (6 bases). Per the germline V gene, CDR1 is MDHEN and CDR2 is SYDVKM. Trimming took 4 bases from V and 5 from J, leaving 14 bases between them. This CDR3 is built from 14 residues. CDR3 protein: CASSWPTGEETQYF. In nucleotides, the CDR3 is TGTGCCAGCAGTTGGCCCACGGGGGAGGAGACCCAGTACTTC.

The chain joins TRBV20-1 to TRBJ2-5, with 10 bases matching TRBD2. The CDR3 sequence is 16 residues long. The junction had 7 bases not matched to a gene; V was cut back by 2 bases and J by 1 base. Germline V CDR1 and CDR2: DFQATT, SNEGSKA (reference sequence). The CDR3 region is CSARQRLAGVQETQYF. CDR3 nucleotide sequence: TGCAGTGCTAGACAAAGACTAGCGGGCGTCCAAGAGACCCAGTACTTC.

This clonotype was counted between two and nine times. The chain combines TRBV19 with TRBJ2-1, with a tentative D call TRBD2 (6 bases). V was shortened by 1 base and J by 10 bases, with 11 bases between the two germline ends. Per germline, CDR1 LNHDA and CDR2 SQIVND (reference sequence). The CDR3 totals 13 residues. CDR3 region: CASSIAGVQEQFF. CDR3 in DNA: TGTGCCAGTAGTATAGCGGGGGTCCAGGAGCAGTTCTTC.

The J gene is TRBJ2-3, the V gene TRBV5-1; D is perhaps TRBD1 (5 bases). Germline assignment: CDR1 SGHRS and CDR2 YFSETQ. V dropped 3 bases and J dropped 4 bases, with 15 bases sitting between them. The CDR3 covers 15 residues. The CDR3 nucleotides are TGCGCCAGCAGCTCAACCTCAGGGCAGCCAGATACGCAGTATTTT. Protein: CASSSTSGQPDTQYF.

In this sample, this clonotype turned up a few times. The V call is TRBV5-1, the J call TRBJ2-7; the match to TRBD1 covers 11 bases. Germline CDR1 is SGHRS and CDR2 is YFSETQ. V lost 4 bases, J lost 7 bases, and 10 bases stayed unmatched. The CDR3 has 15 amino acids. As DNA, the CDR3 is TGCGCCAGCAGCGCCCGAGGACAGGGGGCCGGAGAGCAGTACTTC. This codes for CASSARGQGAGEQYF.

The V gene is TRBV5-4, the J gene TRBJ2-5; D perhaps matches TRBD2 (6 bases). CDR3 length: 19 residues. Germline loops: CDR1 SGHNT, CDR2 YYREEE (reference sequence). V dropped 0 bases and J dropped 1 base, with 22 bases sitting between them. The CDR3 sequence is CASSLGSRLVGGVQETQYF. CDR3 coding DNA: TGTGCCAGCAGCTTGGGGTCTCGCCTGGTGGGGGGTGTCCAAGAGACCCAGTACTTC.

This clonotype was counted a few times. CDR3 nucleotides: TGTGCCAGCAGTTACGGGGGACAGGGTTTGAATACGCAGTATTTT. It translates to CASSYGGQGLNTQYF. The rearrangement joins TRBV6-5 to TRBJ2-3; 9 nucleotides agree with TRBD1. This CDR3 is 15 amino acids long. The V gene end was trimmed by 2 bases and the J gene end by 7 bases; junction bases not matched to a gene: 7. Germline V CDR1 and CDR2: MNHEY, SVGAGI.